This T cell receptor beta chain appears in the sequencing data of a study of T cells of healthy individuals. TCRdb used MiXCR to reprocess the 5' RACE reads, holding one entry per CDR3 protein. This table holds around 79,000 distinct CDR3 sequences, 5% found once. The sample holds many counts of this clonotype. The ends lost 4 bases at V and 4 bases at J; junction bases unmatched: 9. The CDR3 is made up of 16 amino acids. CDR1 and CDR2 (germline): LGHNA, YNFKEQ. The sequence came from a female donor in good health. The V and J genes are TRBV4-2 and TRBJ2-1; 8 bases are a match to TRBD2. The CDR3 bases are TGTGCCAGCAGCCGCGAAGAGGTAGCGGGATACAATGAGCAGTTCTTC. Amino acids: CASSREEVAGYNEQFF.